A selection of T cell receptor beta chains follows, all from one sample in a study of T cell changes during pregnancy in multiple sclerosis. Here immunoSEQ multiplex PCR was the method, and the copy in TCRdb shows in-frame clones only, minus some. The table records 50,000 to 60,000 clones, about 87% of them present only once. Source: CD4+ T cells from peripheral blood mononuclear cells, taken in the first trimester of pregnancy. These TCRs come from a female donor with multiple sclerosis, enrolled in a pregnancy study. Both conserved end residues are part of each CDR3. A D gene is named only where the DNA matches it firmly. Where a row states a size, it is once, few, many or the class of an expanded clone; other rows omit it.

TGTGCCTGGAGTGATCAGGGGGGCCGGGAGACCCAGTACTTC CAWSDQGGRETQYF - 14 TRBV30 - TRBJ2-5
TGTGCCAGCAGTCCAGGGTTTCAGCCCCAGCATTTT CASSPGFQPQHF - 12 TRBV25-1 - TRBJ1-5
TGTGCCAGCAACACATACAGGGTCTCCTATAATTCACCCCTCCACTTT CASNTYRVSYNSPLHF - 16 TRBV6-6 - TRBJ1-6
TGTGCCAGCAGTTTAAGACTAGCGGGCACAGATACGCAGTATTTT CASSLRLAGTDTQYF TRBD2 15 TRBV28 - TRBJ2-3
TGCGCCAGCAGCTCGTCGGGGGGCTACGAGCAGTACTTC CASSSSGGYEQYF TRBD2 13 TRBV5-1 - TRBJ2-7
TGCAGCGTTGCCCAGGTAGGGGGTGAGCAGTTCTTC CSVAQVGGEQFF - 12 TRBV29-1 once TRBJ2-1
TGTGCCAGCTCACCTAAGGGACAGCCAAATGAAAAACTGTTTTTT CASSPKGQPNEKLFF TRBD1 15 TRBV18 - TRBJ1-4
TGCGCCAGCAGCTTGGCCCAAGGAGGCAGAAACACCATATATTTT CASSLAQGGRNTIYF - 15 TRBV5-1 - TRBJ1-3
TGTGCCAGCAGTGACGGGGGCGCGGCAGATACGCAGTATTTT CASSDGGAADTQYF - 14 TRBV6-4 - TRBJ2-3
TGTGCCAGCAGTCCATCTGACAGGGATACTGAAGCTTTCTTT CASSPSDRDTEAFF TRBD1 14 TRBV27 - TRBJ1-1
TGCGCCAGCAGCTTGGGACAGGGTAGGGGGAACACTGAAGCTTTCTTT CASSLGQGRGNTEAFF TRBD1 16 TRBV5-1 - TRBJ1-1
TGTGCCAGCACCGCGGGAAGCTCCTACGAGCAGTACTTC CASTAGSSYEQYF - 13 TRBV6-5 - TRBJ2-7
TGTGCCAGCAGCCACCGGGACAGAGGAGGAAACACCATATATTTT CASSHRDRGGNTIYF TRBD1 15 TRBV7-9 - TRBJ1-3
TGCGCCAGCAGCTTGAGACTAGCGGGCTACAATGAGCAGTTCTTC CASSLRLAGYNEQFF TRBD2 15 TRBV5-1 - TRBJ2-1
TGTGCCAGCAGTTTGACTAGGGTCTCCTACGAGCAGTACTTC CASSLTRVSYEQYF - 14 TRBV28 once TRBJ2-7
TGTGCCAGCAGTAGGACTATTCTGGAGACCCAGTACTTC CASSRTILETQYF - 13 TRBV11-3 - TRBJ2-5
TGTGCCAGCGTTCGAGGCACCGGGGAGCTGTTTTTT CASVRGTGELFF - 12 TRBV28 - TRBJ2-2
TGTGCCAGCAGTGAAACCGGGAGAAGTGAAAAACTGTTTTTT CASSETGRSEKLFF - 14 TRBV25-1 - TRBJ1-4
TGTGCCATCAAGGCGGGAGGGCCGGTTGAGCAGTTCTTC CAIKAGGPVEQFF TRBD2 13 TRBV10-3 - TRBJ2-1
TGCGCCAGCAGCTTGCACATGAACACTGAAGCTTTCTTT CASSLHMNTEAFF - 13 TRBV5-1 - TRBJ1-1
TGTGCCAGCAGCTTAATAGCGGGGCTAGATACGCAGTATTTT CASSLIAGLDTQYF TRBD2 14 TRBV11-2 - TRBJ2-3
TGTGCCAGCAGTGTCCCTAGCGGGGGGAACACCGGGGAGCTGTTTTTT CASSVPSGGNTGELFF TRBD2 16 TRBV2 - TRBJ2-2
TGTGCCAGCAGCTCCGCTGAGGGATGGGACAGGGGCTTGAACACTGAAGCTTTCTTT CASSSAEGWDRGLNTEAFF TRBD1 19 TRBV11-2 - TRBJ1-1
TGTGCCAGCAGGGGCCCGTTCCAAGAGACCCAGTACTTC CASRGPFQETQYF - 13 TRBV6-1 - TRBJ2-5
TGTGCCAGCAGCCAAGAATTACGCAGGGACGGGGAGCTGTTTTTT CASSQELRRDGELFF - 15 TRBV4-2 - TRBJ2-2
TGTGCCAGCAGTGACCCCGCCGGGGGGATCCACAATGAGCAGTTCTTC CASSDPAGGIHNEQFF TRBD2 16 TRBV6-4 - TRBJ2-1
TGTGCCAGCAGTTTGCTTCCAGGAATTAACTACGAGCAGTACTTC CASSLLPGINYEQYF - 15 TRBV27 - TRBJ2-7
TGTGCCAGCAGCTTAGTGGGACAGGGAAACACCGGGGAGCTGTTTTTT CASSLVGQGNTGELFF TRBD1 16 TRBV7-8 - TRBJ2-2
TGCGCCAGCAGCCAAGAGGGCCACGGCTCTGGAAACACCATATATTTT CASSQEGHGSGNTIYF - 16 TRBV4-1 - TRBJ1-3
TGTGCCAGCAGCTTTTACGCGGGCACTGAAGCTTTCTTT CASSFYAGTEAFF - 13 TRBV5-6 - TRBJ1-1
TGCGCCAGCAGCTTGGGACCGACAGGGGTGGTCGGTCAGCCCCAGCATTTT CASSLGPTGVVGQPQHF TRBD1 17 TRBV5-1 - TRBJ1-5
TGTGCCAGCAGCCAGGGGCTATGGGAGACCCAGTACTTC CASSQGLWETQYF - 13 TRBV7-2 - TRBJ2-5
TGTGCCAGTAGTGTCAGGGGGGTTGGGGAGACCCAGTACTTC CASSVRGVGETQYF - 14 TRBV19 - TRBJ2-5
TGTGCCAGCAGCTTTTCACTAGCAGAGACCCAGTACTTC CASSFSLAETQYF - 13 TRBV5-6 - TRBJ2-5
TGTGCCAGCACACAGCTTAACTATGGCTACACCTTC CASTQLNYGYTF - 12 TRBV28 - TRBJ1-2
TGTGCCAGCAGCTTTACTCCGGGACAGAGAAATTCACCCCTCCACTTT CASSFTPGQRNSPLHF TRBD1 16 TRBV11-2 - TRBJ1-6
TGCGCCAGCAGCCTGGAGGGGGTATCACCCCTCCACTTT CASSLEGVSPLHF - 13 TRBV5-1 - TRBJ1-6
TGTGCCAGCAGGAGACAGATTCTCTCTGGAAACACCATATATTTT CASRRQILSGNTIYF - 15 TRBV2 - TRBJ1-3
TGCGCCAGCAAGGGGGAATTGGGCAGTACTAACTATGGCTACACCTTC CASKGELGSTNYGYTF - 16 TRBV5-1 - TRBJ1-2
TGTGCCAGCAGTCTGACCCCGGGCTCTGGAAACACCATATATTTT CASSLTPGSGNTIYF - 15 TRBV6-1 - TRBJ1-3
TGTGCCAGTAGTCAAATCGGACAGTATAATTCACCCCTCCACTTT CASSQIGQYNSPLHF - 15 TRBV19 - TRBJ1-6
TGTGCCAGCAGCTTGGCCCGGGGGGAAGATACGCAGTATTTT CASSLARGEDTQYF TRBD2 14 TRBV5-4 - TRBJ2-3
TGTGCCAGCAGTGACGTCGGCAGGGTCAACACTGAAGCTTTCTTT CASSDVGRVNTEAFF - 15 TRBV2 - TRBJ1-1
TGTGCCAGCAGCCGGGGGACAGACGGTAGGGAGCAGTACTTC CASSRGTDGREQYF - 14 TRBV5-4 - TRBJ2-7
TGTGCCAGCTCACCGGGACTAGCGGGAACTACCTTCTACAATGAGCAGTTCTTC CASSPGLAGTTFYNEQFF TRBD2 18 TRBV18 - TRBJ2-1
TGCAGGGGGGGACGGATCTATGGCTACACCTTC CRGGRIYGYTF - 11 TRBV29-1 - TRBJ1-2
TGCGCCAGCAGCTCTCAACCGGGACAGGGTCAGTACTTC CASSSQPGQGQYF TRBD1 13 TRBV5-1 - TRBJ2-4
TGTGCCAGCAGCCAGGGGGGTTACGAGCAGTACTTC CASSQGGYEQYF - 12 TRBV7-2 - TRBJ2-7
TGCGCCAGCAGCCTCCGACAGGGACTCTACGAGCAGTACTTC CASSLRQGLYEQYF - 14 TRBV5-1 - TRBJ2-7